Following are 32 T cell receptor beta chains from one sample sequenced in a study of cytomegalovirus exposure and HLA in healthy donors. The primer mix had 60 Vbeta and 13 Jbeta primers. Assay used: immunoSEQ multiplex PCR; TCRdb lists only in-frame clones, some missing. The sample includes approximately 130,000 clones, around 80% of them seen just once. The specimen was PBMCs. The receptors were gathered from a boy aged 2-9 years in good health and CMV-seronegative.

The V and J genes are TRBV6-1 and TRBJ2-1; 9 bases fit TRBD1. Looked up from germline, CDR1 is MNHNS and CDR2 is SASEGT. This CDR3 region has 15 residues. V shed 5 bases, J shed 9 bases, and the junction held 11 bases outside the gene matches. In DNA, the CDR3 is TGTGCCAGCAGTACCTGGAGGACAGGGGAACCTGAGCAGTTCTTC. It translates to CASSTWRTGEPEQFF.

This clone was recorded a few times. The rearrangement links TRBV9 to TRBJ1-6, with D unclear. This CDR3 has 12 amino acids. V lost 3 bases to trimming and J lost 7 bases, with 5 bases between them. Germline V gene sequence: CDR1 SGDLS, CDR2 YYNGEE. CDR3: CASSGGNSPLHF. The CDR3 DNA reads as TGTGCCAGCAGCGGAGGCAATTCACCCCTCCACTTT.

The rearrangement uses TRBV7-9 and TRBJ1-5; 8 bases map to TRBD1. This CDR3 is built from 16 residues. Losses at the gene ends were 4 bases for V and 4 bases for J; bases not matched to a gene: 9. Germline V CDR1 and CDR2: SEHNR, FQNEAQ (reference sequence). The CDR3 region has the DNA TGTGCCAGCAGCTCATTGGACAGGGAGGAAAATCAGCCCCAGCATTTT. This gives the protein CASSSLDREENQPQHF.

The CDR3 DNA reads TGCGCCAGCAGCTTGGCCATGGGGCGGGGTGGGGACAATGAGCAGTTCTTC. Protein product: CASSLAMGRGGDNEQFF. The J gene is TRBJ2-1, the V gene TRBV5-1; possible D gene TRBD2, 6 bases. Trimming left V 0 bases short and J 5 bases short, with 18 bases between. This CDR3 comprises 17 residues. The germline CDR1 and CDR2 sequences are SGHRS and YFSETQ.

The CDR3 DNA is TGTGCCAGCAGTTACAGGGAGCCCGTCCTTAGCTACACCTTC. This sequence encodes CASSYREPVLSYTF. The chain employs TRBV27 and TRBJ1-2; the D gene is possibly TRBD1 (6 bases). The germline gives CDR1 MNHEY, CDR2 SMNVEV (reference sequence). The CDR3 runs to 14 residues. V shed 4 bases and J shed 9 bases, with 18 bases lying between them.

This chain links TRBV4-1 with TRBJ2-1; 12 nucleotides align to TRBD1. After removal of 3 bases from V and 8 bases from J, the junction contained 8 bases not matched to a gene. Germline CDR1 MGHRA, CDR2 YSYEKL. The CDR3 sequence is 16 residues long. Here the CDR3 DNA reads TGCGCCAGCAGCCAGGGACCGGGACAGGGGGCCTATGAGCAGTTCTTC. This codes for CASSQGPGQGAYEQFF.

The chain uses TRBV7-9 and TRBJ1-2; D is undetermined. CDR1 SEHNR and CDR2 FQNEAQ come from the germline V gene (reference sequence). V was cut by 5 bases and J by 2 bases, with 9 bases left in between. This CDR3 has 13 amino acids. CDR3 sequence reads: CASSDSLNYGYTF. CDR3 sequence (DNA): TGTGCCAGCAGCGACTCCTTGAACTATGGCTACACCTTC. Full variable domain (outside the CDR3, taken from reference TRBV7-9 and TRBJ1-2): DTGVSQNPRHKITKRGQNVTFRCDPISEHNRLYWYRQTLGQGPEFLTYFQNEAQLEKSRLLSDRFSAERPKGSFSTLEIQRTEQGDSAMYLCASSDSLNYGYTFGSGTRLTVV.

V gene TRBV18 combines with J gene TRBJ2-5, with a weak D call TRBD1 (6 bases). The J call is in doubt because the DNA end fits TRBJ2-7 better. The CDR3 loop spans 14 amino acids. Germline CDR1 and CDR2: KGHSH and LQKENI. CDR3 amino acids: CASSLGQRGYEQYF. The CDR3, as DNA: TGTGCCAGCTCACTCGGACAGAGAGGATACGAGCAGTACTTC.

The V gene is TRBV29-1, the J gene TRBJ2-1; TRBD2 matches 7 bases. CDR1 and CDR2 (germline): SQVTM, ANQGSEA. V was pared by 3 bases and J by 0 bases, with 14 bases of the junction left unmatched. CDR3 size: 18 residues. DNA for the CDR3: TGCAGCGTTGAGGGGTGTTGGGTTCCGGGGGGCTCCTACAATGAGCAGTTCTTC. Protein product: CSVEGCWVPGGSYNEQFF.

V usage is TRBV30 and J usage is TRBJ1-5, with a possible D match to TRBD1 (5 bases). The germline V and J ends were trimmed by 2 bases and 7 bases, with 15 bases remaining between them. Germline V CDR1 and CDR2: GTSNPN, SVGIG (reference sequence). The CDR3 sequence is 14 residues long. CDR3 loop: CAWSNGGEGQPQHF. CDR3 DNA sequence: TGTGCCTGGAGTAACGGGGGGGAAGGGCAGCCCCAGCATTTT.

This clone turned up a few times. J is TRBJ2-2 and V is TRBV10-3, with D possibly TRBD2 on 5 matching bases. The CDR3 is 13 amino acids. Germline CDR1 reads ENHRY; CDR2 reads SYGVKD. Trimming pared 4 bases from V and 13 bases from J, leaving 16 bases between. The CDR3 loop reads CAISVTAPGWLFF. As DNA, the CDR3 is TGTGCCATCAGTGTGACGGCGCCGGGGTGGCTGTTTTTT.

Worth noting for this clone: The germline gene is not matched at one end of the junction; a read error may be the cause. V usage is TRBV7-9 and J usage is TRBJ2-1; 9 bases align to TRBD1. The CDR3 runs to 15 residues. Germline loops: CDR1 SEHNR, CDR2 FQNEAQ (reference sequence). CDR3: CSSSLLGQGKDEQFF. Written as DNA, the CDR3 is TGTTCCAGCAGCCTCTTGGGACAGGGAAAAGATGAGCAGTTCTTC.

The rearrangement links TRBV5-4 to TRBJ1-3; D may be TRBD1 (6 bases). Germline V CDR1 and CDR2: SGHNT, YYREEE (reference sequence). This CDR3 is 15 amino acids long. V dropped 0 bases and J dropped 6 bases, with 13 bases sitting between them. CDR3 in DNA: TGTGCCAGCAGCTTGGGGACAGAATTTGTAAACACCATATATTTT. Protein: CASSLGTEFVNTIYF.

The chain carries TRBV7-2 and TRBJ2-3, with D maybe TRBD2 (6 bases). The CDR3 extends over 15 amino acids. Germline V gives CDR1 SGHTA, CDR2 FQGNSA. The V end lost 6 bases, the J end lost 5 bases, and 18 bases lay between the germline ends. Here the CDR3 reads CASRRLAGWGDTQYF. CDR3 DNA: TGTGCCAGCAGACGTTTGGCGGGGTGGGGAGATACGCAGTATTTT. Together with reference TRBV7-2 and TRBJ2-3, the CDR3 gives the full variable domain: GAGVSQSPSNKVTEKGKDVELRCDPISGHTALYWYRQSLGQGLEFLIYFQGNSAPDKSGLPSDRFSAERTGGSVSTLTIQRTQQEDSAVYLCASRRLAGWGDTQYFGPGTRLTVL.

This CDR3 is CSVEGALRRETQYF. CDR3 in DNA: TGCAGCGTTGAGGGAGCGCTAAGGCGAGAGACCCAGTACTTC. The rearrangement joins TRBV29-1 to TRBJ2-5, with D tentatively TRBD2 (5 bases). CDR3 length: 14 residues. V was clipped by 3 bases and J by 4 bases, with 15 bases between them. Germline CDR1 reads SQVTM; CDR2 reads ANQGSEA. Together with reference TRBV29-1 and TRBJ2-5, the CDR3 gives the full variable domain: SAVISQKPSRDICQRGTSLTIQCQVDSQVTMMFWYRQQPGQSLTLIATANQGSEATYESGFVIDKFPISRPNLTFSTLTVSNMSPEDSSIYLCSVEGALRRETQYFGPGTRLLVL.

V gene TRBV30 combines with J gene TRBJ1-6; 8 bases fit TRBD1. This CDR3 has 14 amino acids. Unmatched junction bases numbered 8, after V lost 4 bases and J lost 9 bases. The germline gives CDR1 GTSNPN, CDR2 SVGIG (reference sequence). CDR3 in amino acids: CAWTADRAVSPLHF. The CDR3 DNA reads TGTGCCTGGACAGCGGACAGGGCGGTTTCACCCCTCCACTTT.

The CDR3 loop reads CAISESAGYNSPLHF. In DNA, the CDR3 is TGTGCCATCAGTGAGTCCGCCGGGTATAATTCACCCCTCCACTTT. V gene TRBV10-3 combines with J gene TRBJ1-6; no firm D call. CDR3 size: 15 residues. V lost 0 bases and J 4 bases, leaving 7 bases between the germline ends. Germline lookup yields CDR1 ENHRY and CDR2 SYGVKD.

V usage is TRBV6-5 and J usage is TRBJ2-5, with TRBD2 matching over 8 bases. The V gene end was trimmed by 7 bases and the J gene end by 0 bases; junction bases not matched to a gene: 4. The germline gives CDR1 MNHEY, CDR2 SVGAGI. There are 14 residues in the CDR3. CDR3 sequence (DNA): TGTGCCAGCACCACTAGCGGTAACCAAGAGACCCAGTACTTC. It is translated as CASTTSGNQETQYF.

V is TRBV10-3 and J is TRBJ2-2; 7 bases are shared with TRBD2. Germline V gene data show CDR1 as ENHRY and CDR2 as SYGVKD. This CDR3 has 18 amino acids. V lost 0 bases and J lost 4; bases outside the gene matches: 11. The CDR3 nucleotides are TGTGCCATCAGTGAGTCGACTGGTGGCGGGAGAGGCACCGGGGAGCTGTTTTTT. Translation gives CAISESTGGGRGTGELFF.

The J gene is TRBJ1-5, the V gene TRBV11-2, with D perhaps TRBD1 (5 bases). Trimming cost V 1 base and J 4 bases, with 11 bases left between them. The V gene's germline CDR1 is SGHAT and CDR2 FQNNGV. This CDR3 contains 15 residues. CDR3 loop: CASSLGGGGNQPQHF. The CDR3 DNA sequence: TGTGCCAGCAGCTTAGGGGGCGGGGGGAATCAGCCCCAGCATTTT. The full variable domain, completed using reference TRBV11-2 and TRBJ1-5, is EAGVAQSPRYKIIEKRQSVAFWCNPISGHATLYWYQQILGQGPKLLIQFQNNGVVDDSQLPKDRFSAERLKGVDSTLKIQPAKLEDSAVYLCASSLGGGGNQPQHFGDGTRLSIL.

The V gene is TRBV7-9, the J gene TRBJ1-2, with D tentatively TRBD1 (6 bases). The CDR3 runs 15 residues. The V end lost 5 bases, the J end lost 3 bases, and 16 bases lay between the germline ends. CDR1 SEHNR and CDR2 FQNEAQ come from the germline V gene (reference sequence). The CDR3 region has the DNA TGTGCCAGCAGCCGTTACAGGGCAACCGACTATGGCTACACCTTC. Encoded protein: CASSRYRATDYGYTF.

V and J are TRBV30 and TRBJ1-6; D is possibly TRBD1 (5 bases). CDR3 size: 17 residues. The V end was cut by 0 bases, the J end by 6 bases, with 18 bases between. The V gene's germline CDR1 is GTSNPN and CDR2 SVGIG (reference sequence). In nucleotides, the CDR3 is TGTGCCTGGAGTGTACGGGGAGGGGAGTACCCTAATTCACCCCTCCACTTT. As protein: CAWSVRGGEYPNSPLHF.

The genes are TRBV7-2 and TRBJ2-7; 7 nucleotides agree with TRBD1. This CDR3 is 12 amino acids long. The germline V gene has CDR1 SGHTA and CDR2 FQGNSA. The V segment lost 5 bases and the J segment 4 bases; nucleotides outside the gene matches: 2. The CDR3 region has the DNA TGTGCCAGCAGCATACAGGGGTACGAGCAGTACTTC. Its protein is CASSIQGYEQYF.

The chain links TRBV13 to TRBJ1-1; D is possibly TRBD1 (6 bases). This CDR3 has 15 amino acids. Trimming pared 2 bases from V and 2 bases from J, leaving 12 bases between. Looked up from germline, CDR1 is PRHDT and CDR2 is FYEKMQ (reference sequence). This CDR3 reads CASSLHGGLNTEAFF. The CDR3 DNA reads TGTGCCAGCAGCTTACATGGGGGCCTCAACACTGAAGCTTTCTTT.

This clone occurred a few times. V gene TRBV6-1 combines with J gene TRBJ2-1, with 7 positions matching TRBD2. The CDR3 has 16 amino acids. CDR1 and CDR2 from the germline V gene are MNHNS and SASEGT. Unmatched junction bases numbered 7, after V lost 3 bases and J lost 2 bases. This CDR3 is CASSEGLAEPYNEQFF. The CDR3 nucleotides read TGTGCCAGCAGTGAGGGTCTAGCGGAGCCCTACAATGAGCAGTTCTTC.

The V call is TRBV4-1, the J call TRBJ1-2, with 7 bases lining up with TRBD1. Germline assignment: CDR1 MGHRA and CDR2 YSYEKL. CDR3 length equals 16 residues. The V gene end was trimmed by 3 bases and the J gene end by 3 bases; junction bases not matched to a gene: 10. In nucleotides, the CDR3 is TGCGCCAGCAGCCAGCCAACAGGGGCGTTGGACTATGGCTACACCTTC. Protein: CASSQPTGALDYGYTF.

This chain uses TRBV4-1 with TRBJ1-1; a weak D match, TRBD1 (5 bases). The length of the CDR3 is 16 residues. Trimming cost V 4 bases and J 1 base, with 16 bases left between them. The germline gives CDR1 MGHRA, CDR2 YSYEKL. CDR3 region: CASSLTRQLPNTEAFF. In nucleotides, the CDR3 is TGCGCCAGCAGCCTAACCAGACAGTTACCGAACACTGAAGCTTTCTTT.

The genes are TRBV29-1 and TRBJ1-1; 7 bases are shared with TRBD1. Germline CDR1 and CDR2: SQVTM and ANQGSEA. V was clipped by 6 bases and J by 2 bases; unmatched bases: 9. The CDR3 contains 14 residues. The CDR3 DNA reads as TGCAGCGTGCTGACAGGGTCGGGCAACACTGAAGCTTTCTTT. This gives the protein CSVLTGSGNTEAFF.

This rearrangement joins TRBV19 to TRBJ2-2; D possibly corresponds to TRBD2 (7 bases). V was clipped by 8 bases and J by 6 bases, with 13 bases between them. Germline CDR1 reads LNHDA; CDR2 reads SQIVND (reference sequence). This CDR3 has 13 amino acids. The chain's CDR3 is CASRFGGPGELFF. In nucleotides, the CDR3 is TGTGCCAGTCGTTTCGGGGGGCCCGGGGAGCTGTTTTTT.

This sequence joins TRBV18 and TRBJ1-1; D is unresolved. V lost 1 base and J 3 bases, leaving 6 bases between the germline ends. CDR1 is KGHSH and CDR2 is LQKENI in the germline V gene. The CDR3 length is 13 residues. CDR3 amino acids: CASSPQSDTEAFF. The CDR3 DNA reads as TGTGCCAGCTCACCACAATCGGACACTGAAGCTTTCTTT.

The rearrangement links TRBV19 to TRBJ1-2; tentative D call: TRBD1 (6 bases). The V gene's germline CDR1 is LNHDA and CDR2 SQIVND (reference sequence). Trimming shortened V by 2 bases and J by 8 bases, and 18 bases separated the two germline ends. The CDR3 length is 15 residues. The CDR3 reads CASSIFGRGFGGYTF. The CDR3 DNA follows: TGTGCCAGTAGTATATTTGGCAGGGGATTCGGGGGCTACACCTTC.

The chain is built from TRBV6-4 and TRBJ2-1; a possible D gene is TRBD2 (5 bases). The CDR3 totals 14 residues. The germline V gene has CDR1 MRHNA and CDR2 SNTAGT. V lost 4 bases, J lost 9 bases, and 16 bases lay in between. This CDR3 reads CASSASTEAPEQFF. In DNA, the CDR3 is TGTGCCAGCAGTGCCTCGACGGAGGCCCCTGAGCAGTTCTTC.